What follows is one T cell receptor (beta chain) and its context. Its antigen is still unknown. This entry belongs to a study of identical twins. The germline V and J ends were trimmed by 5 bases and 0 bases, with 11 bases remaining between them. This CDR3 spans 15 amino acids. CDR1 and CDR2 (germline): LGHNA, YNFKEQ. Overall study findings and caveats: Interpretation of the results relied on cross-sectional statistical analysis and not on following the same donors.

TCRdb used MiXCR to reprocess the 5' RACE reads, holding one entry per CDR3 protein. The sample lists about 790,000 distinct CDR3 sequences, 15% to 20% occurring once. The data were also submitted as part of a second study, on T cells expressing NK-cell markers. This second report adds: The study drew TCR beta repertoires from sorted CD3+CD56+NKG2C+, CD3+CD56+NKG2C- and CD3+CD56-NKG2C+ T cells. Restriction of the sorted population to alpha-beta TCR T cells was achieved in several experiments with an anti-gamma-delta TCR antibody. CD8+ T cells in a handful of donors included dominant NKG2C+ clonotypes at about 1.0-8%.

This TCR derives from a woman under 30 in good health. The genes are TRBV4-2 and TRBJ2-1; D gene ambiguous. Sequencing was performed on PBMCs. CDR3 in amino acids: CASSSAQSSYNEQFF. For the CDR3, the DNA is TGTGCCAGCAGCTCCGCACAGAGCTCCTACAATGAGCAGTTCTTC.